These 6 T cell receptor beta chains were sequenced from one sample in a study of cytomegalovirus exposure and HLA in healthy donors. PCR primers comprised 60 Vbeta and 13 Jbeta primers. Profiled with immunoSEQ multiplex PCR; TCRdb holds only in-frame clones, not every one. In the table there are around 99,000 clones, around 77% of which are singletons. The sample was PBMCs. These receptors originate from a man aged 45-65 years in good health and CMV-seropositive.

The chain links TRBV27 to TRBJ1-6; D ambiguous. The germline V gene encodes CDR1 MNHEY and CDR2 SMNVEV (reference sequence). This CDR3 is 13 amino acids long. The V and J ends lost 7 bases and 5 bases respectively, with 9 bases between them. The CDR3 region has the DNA TGTGCCAGCAATCGCGGGGATAATTCACCCCTCCACTTT. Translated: CASNRGDNSPLHF.

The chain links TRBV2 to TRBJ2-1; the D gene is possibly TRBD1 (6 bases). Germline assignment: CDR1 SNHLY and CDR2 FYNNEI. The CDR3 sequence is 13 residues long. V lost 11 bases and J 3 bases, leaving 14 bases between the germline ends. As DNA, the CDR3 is TGTGCCGGCGAAGGGACATTCTACAATGAGCAGTTCTTC. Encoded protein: CAGEGTFYNEQFF. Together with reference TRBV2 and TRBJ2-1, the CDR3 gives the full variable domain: EPEVTQTPSHQVTQMGQEVILRCVPISNHLYFYWYRQILGQKVEFLVSFYNNEISEKSEIFDDQFSVERPDGSNFTLKIRSTKLEDSAMYFCAGEGTFYNEQFFGPGTRLTVL.

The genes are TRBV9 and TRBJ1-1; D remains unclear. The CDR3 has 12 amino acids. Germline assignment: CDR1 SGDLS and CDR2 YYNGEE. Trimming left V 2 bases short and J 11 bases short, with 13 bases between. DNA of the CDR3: TGTGCCAGCAGCGTGGGCAGCCCGCCGGCTTTCTTT. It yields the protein CASSVGSPPAFF.

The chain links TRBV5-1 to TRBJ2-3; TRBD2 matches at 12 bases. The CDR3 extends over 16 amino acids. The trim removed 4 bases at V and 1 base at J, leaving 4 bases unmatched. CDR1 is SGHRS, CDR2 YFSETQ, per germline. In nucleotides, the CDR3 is TGCGCCAGCAGCCGCTGGACTAGCGGGGGCACAGATACGCAGTATTTT. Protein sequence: CASSRWTSGGTDTQYF. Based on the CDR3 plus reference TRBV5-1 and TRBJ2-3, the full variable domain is KAGVTQTPRYLIKTRGQQVTLSCSPISGHRSVSWYQQTPGQGLQFLFEYFSETQRNKGNFPGRFSGRQFSNSRSEMNVSTLELGDSALYLCASSRWTSGGTDTQYFGPGTRLTVL.

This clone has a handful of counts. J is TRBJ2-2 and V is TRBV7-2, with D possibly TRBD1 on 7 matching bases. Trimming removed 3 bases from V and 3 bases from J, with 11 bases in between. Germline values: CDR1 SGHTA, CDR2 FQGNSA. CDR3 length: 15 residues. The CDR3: CASSLQGGYTGELFF. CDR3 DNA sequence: TGTGCCAGCAGCTTGCAGGGGGGATACACCGGGGAGCTGTTTTTT.

The DNA of the CDR3 is TGTGCCTGGAGCATGGACAGCATGAACACTGAAGCTTTCTTT. Translated: CAWSMDSMNTEAFF. This chain connects TRBV30 to TRBJ1-1; weak D call: TRBD1 (6 bases). Trimming cost V 3 bases and J 0 bases, with 11 bases left between them. The V gene's germline CDR1 is GTSNPN and CDR2 SVGIG (reference sequence). The length of the CDR3 is 14 residues.